Sequencing of this T cell receptor (beta chain) was carried out in a study of shared clonotypes between healthy human individuals. Study-level background: Three plates each covered CD4 naive and memory; CD8 naive two, CD8 memory one.

Trimming cost V 5 bases and J 2 bases; bases outside gene matches: 6. The CDR3 extends over 15 amino acids. In germline, CDR1 is LNHDA, CDR2 SQIVND (reference sequence). Clones were read by immunoSEQ multiplex PCR, and TCRdb kept only the in-frame ones, dropping some. The repertoire holds 2 million to 2.5 million clones, with 85% to 95% as singletons. This receptor was taken from a man aged 18 to 29 in good health. Some clones in this sample may be carry-over from other donors' samples. The chain joins TRBV19 to TRBJ2-7, with TRBD1 matching 10 bases. The sample was naive CD4+ T cells from PBMCs. Subset denoted: CD45RA+ positively selected. The CDR3 spells CASSAGTGVPYEQYF. The CDR3 coding sequence is TGTGCCAGTAGTGCCGGGACAGGGGTCCCCTACGAGCAGTACTTC.